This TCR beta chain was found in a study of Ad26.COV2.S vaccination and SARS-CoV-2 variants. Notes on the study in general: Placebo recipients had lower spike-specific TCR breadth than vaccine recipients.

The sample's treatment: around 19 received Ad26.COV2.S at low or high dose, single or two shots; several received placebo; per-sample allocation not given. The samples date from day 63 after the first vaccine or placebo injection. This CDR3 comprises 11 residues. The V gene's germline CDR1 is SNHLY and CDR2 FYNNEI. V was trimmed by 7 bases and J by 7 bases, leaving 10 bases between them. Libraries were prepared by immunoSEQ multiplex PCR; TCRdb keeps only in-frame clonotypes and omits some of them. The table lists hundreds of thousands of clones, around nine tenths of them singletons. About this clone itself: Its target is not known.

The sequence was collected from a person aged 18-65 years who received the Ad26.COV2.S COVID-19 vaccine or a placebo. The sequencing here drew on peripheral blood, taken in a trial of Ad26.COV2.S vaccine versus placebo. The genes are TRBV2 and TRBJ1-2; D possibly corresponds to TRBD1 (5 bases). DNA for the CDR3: TGTGCCAGCACCTCGGGACGTGGCTACACCTTC. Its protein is CASTSGRGYTF.